Listed here are 9 T cell receptor beta chains from one sample, sequenced in a study of T cells in localized non-small cell lung cancer. TCRdb keeps only in-frame clones here, not all; method: immunoSEQ multiplex PCR. The sample yields tens of thousands of clones, 70% to 90% seen once. The source was peripheral blood, collected before any cancer treatment. These receptors all come from a female donor older than 55 with stage I lung adenocarcinoma.

This chain uses TRBV19 with TRBJ1-5; a possible D gene is TRBD1 (5 bases). This CDR3 spans 13 amino acids. The V end lost 5 bases, the J end lost 7 bases, and 12 bases lay between the germline ends. CDR1 is LNHDA and CDR2 is SQIVND in the germline V gene (reference sequence). The CDR3 DNA follows: TGTGCCAGTAGTTCAAGGGGATCCCAGCCCCAGCATTTT. Amino acids: CASSSRGSQPQHF.

The chain is built from TRBV7-8 and TRBJ2-3; weak D call: TRBD2 (5 bases). Germline V gene sequence: CDR1 SGHVS, CDR2 FQNEAQ. With 5 bases removed from V and 2 bases from J, the gap between germline ends came to 14 bases. This CDR3 contains 15 residues. This CDR3 is CASSPLSGYTDTQYF. The CDR3 region has the DNA TGTGCCAGCAGCCCCCTTTCGGGGTACACAGATACGCAGTATTTT.

V gene TRBV10-3 combines with J gene TRBJ1-5; tentative D call: TRBD1 (6 bases). Germline V gives CDR1 ENHRY, CDR2 SYGVKD. CDR3 size: 15 residues. V was pared by 0 bases and J by 4 bases, with 10 bases between. This CDR3 reads CAISESRQGNQPQHF. CDR3 DNA sequence: TGTGCCATCAGTGAGTCAAGGCAGGGGAATCAGCCCCAGCATTTT.

This clone has just one count. The genes are TRBV4-2 and TRBJ1-1; D unclear. The V gene lost 6 bases and the J gene lost 5 bases, with 19 bases spanning the gap. This CDR3 contains 15 residues. Per germline, CDR1 LGHNA and CDR2 YNFKEQ. The CDR3 bases are TGTGCCAGCAGTCGCCCATTGGCGACCAAGACTGAAGCTTTCTTT. It specifies CASSRPLATKTEAFF.

The V gene is TRBV28, the J gene TRBJ1-1; D not certain. The CDR3 consists of 15 residues. Germline CDR1 reads MDHEN; CDR2 reads SYDVKM. V was cut by 1 base and J by 1 base, with 10 bases left in between. Written as DNA, the CDR3 is TGTGCCAGCAGTTTATATGGGGTCCCGAACACTGAAGCTTTCTTT. Translating it yields CASSLYGVPNTEAFF.

The J gene is TRBJ1-6, the V gene TRBV27; perhaps TRBD1 as D (5 bases). CDR1 and CDR2 from the germline V gene are MNHEY and SMNVEV (reference sequence). Between the trimmed V and J ends, which lost 6 bases and 6 bases, there was a span of 15 bases. The CDR3 length is 15 residues. CDR3 bases: TGTGCCAGCAGGAGGGGTGGTTCAGCTAATTCACCCCTCCACTTT. Residues: CASRRGGSANSPLHF.

The chain joins TRBV6-1 to TRBJ1-1; no clear D. In germline, CDR1 is MNHNS, CDR2 SASEGT. Trimming shortened V by 2 bases and J by 4 bases, and 14 bases separated the two germline ends. The length of the CDR3 is 15 residues. The CDR3 sequence is CASSERVLRPTEAFF. CDR3 sequence (DNA): TGTGCCAGCAGTGAACGGGTTTTACGTCCCACTGAAGCTTTCTTT.

The chain recombines TRBV4-2 with TRBJ1-5; D remains ambiguous. Germline V gene sequence: CDR1 LGHNA, CDR2 YNFKEQ. V was trimmed by 0 bases and J by 5 bases, leaving 14 bases between them. The CDR3 extends over 16 amino acids. CDR3 DNA sequence: TGTGCCAGCAGCCAAGAGGGCCCGTGGGGTCATCAGCCCCAGCATTTT. Residues: CASSQEGPWGHQPQHF.

The table lists this clone with a few counts. The chain links TRBV6-4 to TRBJ1-1, with 9 bases aligning to TRBD1. This CDR3 is built from 18 residues. Germline CDR1 MRHNA, CDR2 SNTAGT. V lost 0 bases and J lost 7; bases outside the gene matches: 15. CDR3 sequence reads: CASSDSRLVVGQGVEAFF. The CDR3 DNA follows: TGTGCCAGCAGTGACTCGCGGCTGGTTGTGGGACAGGGTGTTGAAGCTTTCTTT.